The 17 T cell receptor beta chains given below trace back to one sample, sequenced in a study of blood T cell repertoires in COVID-19 (dated by TCRdb to about 2020). The method was the immunoSEQ multiplex PCR assay. The clones in this table, taken by TCRdb from immuneACCESS, are in-frame only. Not every clone is retained; where verified, under half of the shortfall comes from an unresolved V gene, and the cause of the rest is unknown. The sample table holds 200,000 to 250,000 clones, of which 90% were seen once. Over 13% of the sample belongs to the ten largest clones. Sequenced: PBMCs or T cells enriched from blood (not recorded which). The receptor source for this set is a man in his thirties or forties who had been exposed to COVID-19.

This sequence joins TRBV7-9 and TRBJ1-1; TRBD1 might be the D (6 bases). CDR1 and CDR2 from the germline V gene are SEHNR and FQNEAQ (reference sequence). V lost 1 base and J 0 bases, leaving 12 bases between the germline ends. This CDR3 contains 16 residues. The CDR3 nucleotides read TGTGCCAGCAGCTTAGTGGGCCAGGGGATGAACACTGAAGCTTTCTTT. It is translated as CASSLVGQGMNTEAFF. Full variable domain (outside the CDR3, taken from reference TRBV7-9 and TRBJ1-1): DTGVSQNPRHKITKRGQNVTFRCDPISEHNRLYWYRQTLGQGPEFLTYFQNEAQLEKSRLLSDRFSAERPKGSFSTLEIQRTEQGDSAMYLCASSLVGQGMNTEAFFGQGTRLTVV.

V usage is TRBV11-2 and J usage is TRBJ1-1; D remains ambiguous. The CDR3 runs to 15 residues. CDR1 SGHAT and CDR2 FQNNGV come from the germline V gene. Trimming shortened V by 1 base and J by 1 base, and 10 bases separated the two germline ends. The CDR3 spells CASSLVWQRNTEAFF. CDR3 DNA sequence: TGTGCCAGCAGCTTAGTTTGGCAGCGGAACACTGAAGCTTTCTTT.

The chain couples TRBV5-1 to TRBJ2-7; 10 nucleotides line up with TRBD2. V gave up 2 bases and J gave up 5 bases; unmatched junction bases: 7. The CDR3 spans 15 residues. Germline V lookup: CDR1 SGHRS, CDR2 YFSETQ. Here the CDR3 reads CASSFPGTSVHEQYF. The CDR3 coding sequence is TGCGCCAGCAGCTTTCCCGGGACTAGCGTTCACGAGCAGTACTTC. The full variable domain, with the rest looked up from reference TRBV5-1 and TRBJ2-7, is KAGVTQTPRYLIKTRGQQVTLSCSPISGHRSVSWYQQTPGQGLQFLFEYFSETQRNKGNFPGRFSGRQFSNSRSEMNVSTLELGDSALYLCASSFPGTSVHEQYFGPGTRLTVT.

The chain carries TRBV10-1 and TRBJ1-3, with a tentative D call TRBD1 (5 bases). The CDR3 length is 12 residues. V was shortened by 11 bases and J by 4 bases, with 12 bases between the two germline ends. The germline V gene encodes CDR1 WNHNN and CDR2 SYGVQD (reference sequence). The CDR3 sequence: CAPGLWGNTIYF. The CDR3 DNA follows: TGCGCCCCGGGACTGTGGGGAAACACCATATATTTT.

The CDR3 here is CASRGDSQNYGYTF. CDR3 sequence (DNA): TGTGCCAGCAGAGGGGACAGCCAAAACTATGGCTACACCTTC. The chain recombines TRBV2 with TRBJ1-2; 7 bases are shared with TRBD1. Germline loops: CDR1 SNHLY, CDR2 FYNNEI. The length of the CDR3 is 14 residues. Trimming removed 6 bases from V and 2 bases from J; junction bases left unmatched: 6.

V gene TRBV6-1 combines with J gene TRBJ1-3; 7 nucleotides align to TRBD1. The V gene end was trimmed by 4 bases and the J gene end by 0 bases; junction bases not matched to a gene: 6. The CDR3 totals 16 residues. CDR1 is MNHNS and CDR2 is SASEGT in the germline V gene. CDR3 nucleotides: TGTGCCAGCAGTGGGGGGACAGCCTTCTCTGGAAACACCATATATTTT. It encodes CASSGGTAFSGNTIYF.

The chain has TRBV11-2 and TRBJ2-7; D remains ambiguous. V gave up 0 bases and J gave up 3 bases, with 9 bases separating them. Germline CDR1 and CDR2: SGHAT and FQNNGV. This CDR3 region has 14 residues. CDR3 loop: CASSLETGGYEQYF. The CDR3 coding sequence is TGTGCCAGCAGCTTAGAGACTGGCGGCTACGAGCAGTACTTC.

The chain is built from TRBV3-1 (or the pseudogene TRBV3-2) and TRBJ2-5; 13 bases match TRBD2. The CDR3 extends over 17 amino acids. CDR1 and CDR2 from the germline V gene are LGHDT and YNNKEL (reference sequence). V dropped 5 bases and J dropped 4; count of bases not matched to a gene: 10. CDR3 DNA sequence: TGTGCCAGCAGCTCGACTAGCGGGGGGCTCATTGGAGAGACCCAGTACTTC. As protein: CASSSTSGGLIGETQYF.

CDR3 nucleotide sequence: TGTGCCAGCAGCCCCAGGACAGGAGAAGAGACCCAGTACTTC. This codes for CASSPRTGEETQYF. The gene calls are TRBV5-5 and TRBJ2-5, with 7 bases that match TRBD1. Germline loops: CDR1 SGHKS, CDR2 YYEKEE (reference sequence). V was clipped by 4 bases and J by 3 bases; unmatched bases: 6. This CDR3 spans 14 amino acids.

CDR3 protein: CASSQDSGLGVWETQYF. CDR3 nucleotide sequence: TGTGCCAGCAGCCAAGATAGCGGACTAGGAGTTTGGGAGACCCAGTACTTC. J is TRBJ2-5 and V is TRBV3-1 (or the pseudogene TRBV3-2); 7 nucleotides agree with TRBD2. CDR3 length: 17 amino acids. Germline trimming cut 0 bases from V and 5 bases from J; bases unmatched to any gene: 12. CDR1 is LGHDT and CDR2 is YNNKEL in the germline V gene (reference sequence).

V usage is TRBV29-1 and J usage is TRBJ1-4; 8 nucleotides agree with TRBD1. Germline trimming cut 7 bases from V and 10 bases from J; bases unmatched to any gene: 11. This CDR3 comprises 13 residues. The V gene's germline CDR1 is SQVTM and CDR2 ANQGSEA. CDR3 in amino acids: CSAGQGSVGKLFF. CDR3 in DNA: TGCAGCGCCGGACAGGGCTCAGTAGGAAAACTGTTTTTT. Using reference TRBV29-1 and TRBJ1-4 for the parts outside the CDR3, the full variable domain is SAVISQKPSRDICQRGTSLTIQCQVDSQVTMMFWYRQQPGQSLTLIATANQGSEATYESGFVIDKFPISRPNLTFSTLTVSNMSPEDSSIYLCSAGQGSVGKLFFGSGTQLSVL.

CDR3 nucleotide sequence: TGTGCCAGCTCCCCGGGACTAGCGGTAAACGAGCAGTACTTC. Protein sequence: CASSPGLAVNEQYF. V and J are TRBV9 and TRBJ2-7; 11 bases line up with TRBD2. The germline gives CDR1 SGDLS, CDR2 YYNGEE. This CDR3 is built from 14 residues. The ends lost 7 bases at V and 5 bases at J; junction bases unmatched: 8. The whole variable domain, filled in from reference TRBV9 and TRBJ2-7, reads DSGVTQTPKHLITATGQRVTLRCSPRSGDLSVYWYQQSLDQGLQFLIQYYNGEERAKGNILERFSAQQFPDLHSELNLSSLELGDSALYFCASSPGLAVNEQYFGPGTRLTVT.

The CDR3 DNA reads as TGTGCCAGCTATCCGGAGACGTCTACCTACGAGCAGTACTTC. This sequence encodes CASYPETSTYEQYF. The chain employs TRBV6-5 and TRBJ2-7, with unresolved D. This CDR3 region has 14 residues. The V end lost 8 bases, the J end lost 2 bases, and 16 bases lay between the germline ends. The germline V gene encodes CDR1 MNHEY and CDR2 SVGAGI.

The chain recombines TRBV4-1 with TRBJ2-3; 9 bases map to TRBD2. V lost 1 base and J lost 2; bases outside the gene matches: 7. CDR1 and CDR2 (germline): MGHRA, YSYEKL. CDR3 length: 17 amino acids. The DNA of the CDR3 is TGCGCCAGCAGCCAAGGAATCAGCGGGGGGTTCACAGATACGCAGTATTTT. Amino acid sequence: CASSQGISGGFTDTQYF.

J is TRBJ1-4 and V is TRBV29-1, with D possibly matching TRBD1 (6 bases). Germline V gene data show CDR1 as SQVTM and CDR2 as ANQGSEA. The CDR3 is 13 residues long. V lost 2 bases, J lost 8 bases, and 12 bases lay in between. CDR3 in DNA: TGCAGCGTTGAACTGACAGGCGTCGAAAAACTGTTTTTT. Its translation is CSVELTGVEKLFF.

The chain uses TRBV11-1 and TRBJ1-2; 8 nucleotides agree with TRBD1. The germline CDR1 and CDR2 sequences are SGHAT and FQDESV (reference sequence). V was pared by 0 bases and J by 5 bases, with 5 bases of the junction left unmatched. The CDR3 has 15 residues. CDR3 nucleotide sequence: TGTGCCAGCAGCTTAGCCCCCGACAGGGGTTATGGCTACACCTTC. Protein product: CASSLAPDRGYGYTF.

The rearrangement uses TRBV6-2 or TRBV6-3 and TRBJ2-2; TRBD2 aligns across 11 bases. Unmatched junction bases numbered 2, after V lost 4 bases and J lost 1 base. Germline CDR1 is MNHEY and CDR2 is SVGEGT. This CDR3 comprises 16 residues. The CDR3 region has the DNA TGTGCCAGCAGTTTTGGACTAGCGGGGAACACCGGGGAGCTGTTTTTT. As protein: CASSFGLAGNTGELFF.